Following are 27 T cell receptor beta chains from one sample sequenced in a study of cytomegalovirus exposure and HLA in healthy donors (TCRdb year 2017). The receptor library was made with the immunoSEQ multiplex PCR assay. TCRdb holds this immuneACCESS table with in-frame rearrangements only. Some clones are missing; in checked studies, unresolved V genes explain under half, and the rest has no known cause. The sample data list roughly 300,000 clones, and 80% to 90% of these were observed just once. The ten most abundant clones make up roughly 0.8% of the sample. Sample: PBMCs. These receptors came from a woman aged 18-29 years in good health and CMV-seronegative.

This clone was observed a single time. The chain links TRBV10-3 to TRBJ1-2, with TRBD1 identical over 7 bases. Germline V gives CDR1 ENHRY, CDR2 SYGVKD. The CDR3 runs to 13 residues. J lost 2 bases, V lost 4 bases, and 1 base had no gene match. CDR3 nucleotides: TGTGCCATCAGTGGGGACAGAAACTATGGCTACACCTTC. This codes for CAISGDRNYGYTF.

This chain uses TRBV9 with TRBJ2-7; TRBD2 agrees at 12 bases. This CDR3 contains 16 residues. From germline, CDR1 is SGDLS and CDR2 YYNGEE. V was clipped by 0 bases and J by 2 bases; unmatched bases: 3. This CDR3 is CASSVGGLAGPYEQYF. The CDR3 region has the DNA TGTGCCAGCAGCGTAGGAGGACTAGCGGGACCCTACGAGCAGTACTTC.

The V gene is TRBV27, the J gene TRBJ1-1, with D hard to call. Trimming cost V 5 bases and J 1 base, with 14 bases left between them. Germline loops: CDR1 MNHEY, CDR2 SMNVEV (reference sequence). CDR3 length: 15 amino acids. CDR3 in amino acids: CASSPGSSPNTEAFF. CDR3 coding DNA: TGTGCCAGCAGTCCCGGTTCAAGTCCGAACACTGAAGCTTTCTTT.

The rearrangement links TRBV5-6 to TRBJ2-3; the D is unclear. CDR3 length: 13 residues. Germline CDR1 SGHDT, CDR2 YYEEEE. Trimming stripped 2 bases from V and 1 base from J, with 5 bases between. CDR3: CASSFQGTDTQYF. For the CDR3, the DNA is TGTGCCAGCAGCTTCCAGGGCACAGATACGCAGTATTTT. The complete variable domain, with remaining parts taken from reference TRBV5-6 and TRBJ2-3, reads DAGVTQSPTHLIKTRGQQVTLRCSPKSGHDTVSWYQQALGQGPQFIFQYYEEEERQRGNFPDRFSGHQFPNYSSELNVNALLLGDSALYLCASSFQGTDTQYFGPGTRLTVL.

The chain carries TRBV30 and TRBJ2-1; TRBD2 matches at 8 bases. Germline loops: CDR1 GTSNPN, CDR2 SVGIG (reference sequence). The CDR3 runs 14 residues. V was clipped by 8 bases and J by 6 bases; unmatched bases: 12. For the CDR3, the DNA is TGTGCCGTAAGACTAGCGCCCGCCGGCAATGAGCAGTTCTTC. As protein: CAVRLAPAGNEQFF.

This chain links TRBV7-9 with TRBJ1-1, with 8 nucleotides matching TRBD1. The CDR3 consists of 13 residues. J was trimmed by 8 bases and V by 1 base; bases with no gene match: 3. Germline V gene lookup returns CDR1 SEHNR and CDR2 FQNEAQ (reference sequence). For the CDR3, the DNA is TGTGCCAGCAGCTTAGTCGGGACAGGAGAAGCTTTCTTT. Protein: CASSLVGTGEAFF.

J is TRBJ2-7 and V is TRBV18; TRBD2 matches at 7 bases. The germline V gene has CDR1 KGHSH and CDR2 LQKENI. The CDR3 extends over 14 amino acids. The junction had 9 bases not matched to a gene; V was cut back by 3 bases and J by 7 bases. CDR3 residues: CASSPLGGAGEQYF. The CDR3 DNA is TGTGCCAGCTCACCGCTGGGGGGAGCGGGGGAGCAGTACTTC.

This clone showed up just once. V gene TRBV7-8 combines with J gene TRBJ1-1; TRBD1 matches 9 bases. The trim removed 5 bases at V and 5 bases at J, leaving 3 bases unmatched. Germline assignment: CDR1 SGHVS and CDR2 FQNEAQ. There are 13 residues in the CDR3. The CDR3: CASSPGQGTEAFF. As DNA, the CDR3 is TGTGCCAGCAGCCCCGGACAGGGGACTGAAGCTTTCTTT.

The CDR3 DNA sequence: TGCGCCAGCAGAGACGGGACTAGCGGGAGCACAGATACGCAGTATTTT. The encoded protein is CASRDGTSGSTDTQYF. The rearrangement joins TRBV5-1 to TRBJ2-3; 12 bases fit TRBD2. The ends lost 5 bases at V and 0 bases at J; junction bases unmatched: 4. The CDR3 is 16 amino acids. Germline V gives CDR1 SGHRS, CDR2 YFSETQ.

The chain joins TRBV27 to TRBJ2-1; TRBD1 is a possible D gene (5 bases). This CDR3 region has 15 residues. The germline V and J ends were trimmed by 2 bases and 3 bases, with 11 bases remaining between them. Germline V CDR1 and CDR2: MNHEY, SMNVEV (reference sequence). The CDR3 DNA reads TGTGCCAGCAGTTTAAAGTCCGACAGCTACAATGAGCAGTTCTTC. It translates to CASSLKSDSYNEQFF.

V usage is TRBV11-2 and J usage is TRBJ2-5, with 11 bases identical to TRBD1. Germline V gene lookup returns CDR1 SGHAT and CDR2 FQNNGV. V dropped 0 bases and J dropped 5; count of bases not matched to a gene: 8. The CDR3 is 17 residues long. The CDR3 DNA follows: TGTGCCAGCAGCTTAGATCGGACAGGGGGCATCGGGGAGACCCAGTACTTC. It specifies CASSLDRTGGIGETQYF.

The CDR3 protein is CASSLSSRNYEQYF. CDR3 sequence (DNA): TGTGCCAGCAGCTTATCGTCCAGAAACTACGAGCAGTACTTC. The genes are TRBV11-2 and TRBJ2-7; unclear D gene. Germline-derived CDR1 and CDR2 are SGHAT and FQNNGV. This CDR3 is built from 14 residues. The V and J ends lost 2 bases and 3 bases respectively, with 11 bases between them.

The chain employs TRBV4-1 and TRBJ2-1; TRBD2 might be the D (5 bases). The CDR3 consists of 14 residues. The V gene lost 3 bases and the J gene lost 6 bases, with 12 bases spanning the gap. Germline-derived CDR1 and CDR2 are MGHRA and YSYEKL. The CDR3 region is CASSHRGGANEQFF. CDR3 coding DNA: TGCGCCAGCAGCCACCGAGGAGGAGCCAATGAGCAGTTCTTC.

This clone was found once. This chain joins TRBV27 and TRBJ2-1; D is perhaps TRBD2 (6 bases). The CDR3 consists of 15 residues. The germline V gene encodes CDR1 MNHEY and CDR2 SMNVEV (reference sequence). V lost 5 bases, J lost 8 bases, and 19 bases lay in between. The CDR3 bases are TGTGCCAGCAGTCCCCGGGAGTACGGATTCTATGAGCAGTTCTTC. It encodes CASSPREYGFYEQFF.

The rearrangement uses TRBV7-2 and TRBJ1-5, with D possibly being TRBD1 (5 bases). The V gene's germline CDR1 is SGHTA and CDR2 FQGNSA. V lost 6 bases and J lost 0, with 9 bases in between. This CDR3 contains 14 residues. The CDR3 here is CASSYRYSNQPQHF. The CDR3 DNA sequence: TGTGCCAGCAGTTACAGGTATAGCAATCAGCCCCAGCATTTT.

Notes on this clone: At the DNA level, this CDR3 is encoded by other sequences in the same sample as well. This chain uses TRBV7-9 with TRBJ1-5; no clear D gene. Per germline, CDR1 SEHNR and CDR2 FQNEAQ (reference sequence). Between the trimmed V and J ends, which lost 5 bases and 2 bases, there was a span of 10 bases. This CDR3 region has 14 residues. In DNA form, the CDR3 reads TGTGCCAGCAGCGGCGGGGTGGGCAATCAGCCCCAGCATTTT. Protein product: CASSGGVGNQPQHF.

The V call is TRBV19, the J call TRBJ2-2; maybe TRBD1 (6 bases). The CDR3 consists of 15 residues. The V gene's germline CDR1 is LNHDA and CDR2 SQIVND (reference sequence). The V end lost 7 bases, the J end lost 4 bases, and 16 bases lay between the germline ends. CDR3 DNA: TGTGCCAGTACCTCAACAGGGTCGGGCACCGGGGAGCTGTTTTTT. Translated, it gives CASTSTGSGTGELFF. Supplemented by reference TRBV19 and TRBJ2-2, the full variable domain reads DGGITQSPKYLFRKEGQNVTLSCEQNLNHDAMYWYRQDPGQGLRLIYYSQIVNDFQKGDIAEGYSVSREKKESFPLTVTSAQKNPTAFYLCASTSTGSGTGELFFGEGSRLTVL.

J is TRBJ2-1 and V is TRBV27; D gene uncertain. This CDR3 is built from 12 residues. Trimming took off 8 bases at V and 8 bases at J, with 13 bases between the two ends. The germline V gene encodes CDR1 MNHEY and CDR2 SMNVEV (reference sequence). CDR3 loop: CASRRAVDEQFF. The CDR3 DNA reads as TGTGCCAGCCGTCGAGCCGTCGATGAGCAGTTCTTC.

The CDR3 protein is CASSPPGQLYGYTF. CDR3 DNA: TGTGCCAGCAGCCCGCCTGGACAGCTCTATGGCTACACCTTC. The chain couples TRBV4-2 to TRBJ1-2, with D perhaps matching TRBD1 (6 bases). The CDR3 loop spans 14 amino acids. Germline-derived CDR1 and CDR2 are LGHNA and YNFKEQ. With 4 bases removed from V and 4 bases from J, the gap between germline ends came to 13 bases.

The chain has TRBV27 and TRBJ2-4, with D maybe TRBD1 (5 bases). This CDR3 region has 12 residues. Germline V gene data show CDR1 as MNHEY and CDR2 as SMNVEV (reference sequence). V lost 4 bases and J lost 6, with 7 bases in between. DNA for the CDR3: TGTGCCAGCAGTTCTCAGGGAAACATTCAGTACTTC. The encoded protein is CASSSQGNIQYF.

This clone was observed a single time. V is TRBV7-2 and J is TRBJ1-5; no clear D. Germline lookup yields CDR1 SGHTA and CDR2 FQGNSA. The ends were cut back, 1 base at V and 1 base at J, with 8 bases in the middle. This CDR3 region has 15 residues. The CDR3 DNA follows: TGTGCCAGCAGCTTAGGAGGCACAAGCAATCAGCCCCAGCATTTT. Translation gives CASSLGGTSNQPQHF.

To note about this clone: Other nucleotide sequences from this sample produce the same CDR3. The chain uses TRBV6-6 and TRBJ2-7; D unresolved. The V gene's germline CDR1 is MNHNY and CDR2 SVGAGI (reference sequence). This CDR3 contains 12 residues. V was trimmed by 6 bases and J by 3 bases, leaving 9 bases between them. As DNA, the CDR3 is TGTGCCAGCAGGGGCTCCAGCTACGAGCAGTACTTC. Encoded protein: CASRGSSYEQYF.

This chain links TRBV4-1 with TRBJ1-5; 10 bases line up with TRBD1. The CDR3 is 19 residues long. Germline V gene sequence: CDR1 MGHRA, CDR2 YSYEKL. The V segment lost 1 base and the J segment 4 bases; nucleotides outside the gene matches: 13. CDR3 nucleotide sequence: TGCGCCAGCAGCCAAGCTTCCTTTTCCGGGACAGGGGCTAATCAGCCCCAGCATTTT. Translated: CASSQASFSGTGANQPQHF.

CDR3 protein: CASSALTGAGELFF. The CDR3 DNA sequence: TGTGCCAGCAGCGCTCTGACAGGGGCCGGGGAGCTGTTTTTT. This chain links TRBV9 with TRBJ2-2, with 8 nucleotides matching TRBD1. V gave up 3 bases and J gave up 6 bases; unmatched junction bases: 4. CDR3 length: 14 residues. Germline lookup yields CDR1 SGDLS and CDR2 YYNGEE. Full variable domain (outside the CDR3, taken from reference TRBV9 and TRBJ2-2): DSGVTQTPKHLITATGQRVTLRCSPRSGDLSVYWYQQSLDQGLQFLIQYYNGEERAKGNILERFSAQQFPDLHSELNLSSLELGDSALYFCASSALTGAGELFFGEGSRLTVL.

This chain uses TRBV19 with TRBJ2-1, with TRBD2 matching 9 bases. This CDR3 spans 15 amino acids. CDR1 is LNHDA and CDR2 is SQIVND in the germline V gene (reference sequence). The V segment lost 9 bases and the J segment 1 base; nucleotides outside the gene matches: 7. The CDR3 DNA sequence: TGTGCCAGCAGAAATAGCGGGAGTTCCTACAATGAGCAGTTCTTC. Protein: CASRNSGSSYNEQFF.

As DNA, the CDR3 is TGCAGCGTTGAAGATCTGCTGGGCTATCAAGAGACCCAGTACTTC. It is translated as CSVEDLLGYQETQYF. The genes are TRBV29-1 and TRBJ2-5; D gene ambiguous. Trimming cost V 0 bases and J 2 bases, with 13 bases left between them. Germline lookup yields CDR1 SQVTM and CDR2 ANQGSEA. The length of the CDR3 is 15 residues.

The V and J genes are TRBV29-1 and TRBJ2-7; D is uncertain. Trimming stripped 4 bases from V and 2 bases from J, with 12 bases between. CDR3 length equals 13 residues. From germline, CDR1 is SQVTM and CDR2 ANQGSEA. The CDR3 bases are TGCAGCGTTGCTGGCGGAAGAACCTACGAGCAGTACTTC. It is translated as CSVAGGRTYEQYF.